The clone carrying this T cell receptor beta chain has only a few counts. This specimen belongs to a study of T cells after yellow fever vaccination. TCRdb recomputed calls from the 5' RACE reads with MiXCR, one row per CDR3 protein. This sample has roughly 120,000 distinct CDR3 sequences, with about 7.2% found just once. The CDR3 covers 13 residues. V was pared by 6 bases and J by 6 bases, with 5 bases of the junction left unmatched. Germline V gives CDR1 SGHTA, CDR2 FQGNSA. Sequences were derived from CD4+ T cells sorted from PBMCs, sampled roughly seven weeks after the first yellow fever vaccination. This sequence originates from a man aged 18 to 30 who received the YFV17D yellow fever vaccine. The chain carries TRBV7-2 and TRBJ2-3; 8 bases line up with TRBD1. The CDR3 protein is CASRQGAGDTQYF. DNA for the CDR3: TGTGCCAGCAGGCAGGGGGCTGGGGATACGCAGTATTTT.